These 16 T cell receptor beta chains originate from one sample sequenced in a study of identical twins. TCRdb used MiXCR to reprocess the 5' RACE reads, holding one entry per CDR3 protein. The table lists about 220,000 distinct CDR3 sequences, 6.5% to 9% of them singletons. A further study also used this sample, focusing on yellow fever vaccine responses in identical twins.

Sequencing was performed on CD8+ T cells sorted from blood. The receptors come from a woman aged 18-30 years in good health.

DNA of the CDR3: TGTGCCACCAGCAGGATGCTCCGGGAACTGTCTGAGCAGTTCTTC. This sequence encodes CATSRMLRELSEQFF. This chain links TRBV15 with TRBJ2-1, with a tentative D call TRBD2 (5 bases). Germline lookup yields CDR1 LNHNV and CDR2 YYDKDF (reference sequence). The V gene lost 3 bases and the J gene lost 9 bases, with 18 bases spanning the gap. The CDR3 spans 15 residues.

This clonotype was counted ten times or more. V and J are TRBV5-1 and TRBJ2-3, with 10 positions matching TRBD1. Trimming at V came to 4 bases and at J to 6 bases, leaving 11 bases not matched to a gene. The CDR3 spans 16 residues. Germline CDR1 and CDR2: SGHRS and YFSETQ. This CDR3 reads CASSQRQGANWDTQYF. The DNA for the CDR3 is TGCGCCAGCAGCCAAAGACAGGGGGCGAATTGGGATACGCAGTATTTT.

This clonotype was recorded many times. V is TRBV28 and J is TRBJ1-1, with D hard to call. The CDR3 loop spans 14 amino acids. The germline V and J ends were trimmed by 5 bases and 0 bases, with 10 bases remaining between them. Germline loops: CDR1 MDHEN, CDR2 SYDVKM. The CDR3 region has the DNA TGTGCCAGCAGTCCGGACGGACTGAACACTGAAGCTTTCTTT. This sequence encodes CASSPDGLNTEAFF.

This clonotype was seen repeatedly, ten times or more. The chain joins TRBV12-3 or TRBV12-4 to TRBJ2-2; TRBD2 agrees at 7 bases. The CDR3 has 15 amino acids. V lost 8 bases to trimming and J lost 2 bases; unmatched junction nucleotides: 8. The chain's CDR3 is CASQSASGNTGELFF. The CDR3 DNA sequence: TGTGCCAGCCAGTCTGCTAGCGGAAACACCGGGGAGCTGTTTTTT.

This clonotype was found many times. Compared with germline, one end of the junction differs, possibly owing to a read error. The chain links TRBV2 to TRBJ2-7; 7 bases match TRBD1. CDR1 is SNHLY, CDR2 FYNNEI, per germline. The CDR3 has 12 amino acids. In DNA, the CDR3 is TGTGCCAGCAGAGGGGGCTCCCACGAGCAGTACTTC. Protein product: CASRGGSHEQYF.

This clonotype was observed at least ten times. V usage is TRBV7-9 and J usage is TRBJ2-7; the D is unclear. Germline lookup yields CDR1 SEHNR and CDR2 FQNEAQ (reference sequence). The CDR3 loop spans 14 amino acids. Trimming shortened V by 4 bases and J by 4 bases, and 14 bases separated the two germline ends. The DNA for the CDR3 is TGTGCCAGCAGCTCCCGCTCAACGTGGTACGAGCAGTACTTC. Translated: CASSSRSTWYEQYF. Full variable domain (outside the CDR3, taken from reference TRBV7-9 and TRBJ2-7): DTGVSQNPRHKITKRGQNVTFRCDPISEHNRLYWYRQTLGQGPEFLTYFQNEAQLEKSRLLSDRFSAERPKGSFSTLEIQRTEQGDSAMYLCASSSRSTWYEQYFGPGTRLTVT.

The V and J genes are TRBV12-3 or TRBV12-4 and TRBJ2-7; D remains ambiguous. The CDR3 has 14 residues. Trimming stripped 5 bases from V and 3 bases from J, with 14 bases between. The CDR3 nucleotides read TGTGCCAGCAGTCTAGGTGGTTGGGACTACGAGCAGTACGTC. Protein product: CASSLGGWDYEQYV.

This clonotype was counted at least ten times. The gene calls are TRBV5-1 and TRBJ1-1; the D gene is possibly TRBD1 (6 bases). The CDR3 runs to 16 residues. Germline V CDR1 and CDR2: SGHRS, YFSETQ. V was shortened by 0 bases and J by 7 bases, with 19 bases between the two germline ends. For the CDR3, the DNA is TGCGCCAGCAGCTTGGCCGGGATTTCGGGACATATTGAAGCTTTCTTT. This sequence encodes CASSLAGISGHIEAFF.

In its sample, this clonotype was seen many times. The chain combines TRBV5-6 with TRBJ2-5; TRBD2 matches 8 bases. Looked up from germline, CDR1 is SGHDT and CDR2 is YYEEEE. Trimming at V came to 4 bases and at J to 5 bases, leaving 4 bases not matched to a gene. This CDR3 comprises 13 residues. The CDR3 bases are TGTGCCAGCAGCAGAGCGGGGGCGGAGACCCAGTACTTC. Residues: CASSRAGAETQYF.

This rearrangement joins TRBV4-1 to TRBJ2-1, with D maybe TRBD1 (6 bases). The CDR3 contains 14 residues. Germline loops: CDR1 MGHRA, CDR2 YSYEKL. The V end was cut by 1 base, the J end by 7 bases, with 11 bases between. CDR3: CASSQGSGQNEQFF. The CDR3 coding sequence is TGCGCCAGCAGCCAAGGTTCCGGACAGAATGAGCAGTTCTTC.

This clonotype was picked up many times. This chain uses TRBV12-3 or TRBV12-4 with TRBJ2-2; a weak D match, TRBD1 (6 bases). The CDR3 runs to 14 residues. The ends were cut back, 5 bases at V and 4 bases at J, with 11 bases in the middle. The CDR3 bases are TGTGCCAGCAGTCCGGTAGGGGGCACCGGGGAGCTGTTTTTT. Protein product: CASSPVGGTGELFF.

This clonotype was found many times. J is TRBJ2-1 and V is TRBV4-1, with a weak D call TRBD1 (5 bases). There are 16 residues in the CDR3. Germline assignment: CDR1 MGHRA and CDR2 YSYEKL. V was cut by 1 base and J by 6 bases, with 16 bases left in between. The CDR3 sequence: CASSQVRGRDSNEQFF. As DNA, the CDR3 is TGCGCCAGCAGCCAAGTTAGAGGCAGGGATAGCAATGAGCAGTTCTTC.

This clonotype was detected ten times or more. This chain links TRBV5-1 with TRBJ2-5; 8 positions agree with TRBD2. The V gene end was trimmed by 4 bases and the J gene end by 1 base; junction bases not matched to a gene: 3. Germline values: CDR1 SGHRS, CDR2 YFSETQ. The CDR3 runs to 14 residues. CDR3 DNA sequence: TGCGCCAGCAGCAAACTAGCGGTCCAAGAGACCCAGTACTTC. Translated, it gives CASSKLAVQETQYF.

This clonotype was recorded many times. The chain employs TRBV20-1 and TRBJ1-6, with no clear D. V was pared by 0 bases and J by 6 bases, with 15 bases between. CDR1 DFQATT and CDR2 SNEGSKA come from the germline V gene (reference sequence). The CDR3 runs 16 residues. This CDR3 is CSARDAETWGNSPLHF. The CDR3 DNA is TGCAGTGCTAGAGATGCAGAGACATGGGGTAATTCACCCCTCCACTTT.

This clonotype has just a few counts. One junction end disagrees with the germline gene, perhaps due to a read error. CDR3 loop: CASSPYSLTSGSPREQHF. CDR3 bases: TGTGCCAGCAGTCCCTACTCCCTGACTAGCGGGAGCCCTAGGGAGCAGCACTTC. The chain uses TRBV6-1 and TRBJ2-7; 12 nucleotides agree with TRBD2. This CDR3 has 18 residues. Per germline, CDR1 MNHNS and CDR2 SASEGT.

This chain links TRBV7-6 with TRBJ2-3; D is unclear. The CDR3 has 13 residues. Germline lookup yields CDR1 SGHVS and CDR2 FNYEAQ. V lost 0 bases, J lost 5 bases, and 6 bases lay in between. The CDR3 loop reads CASSLAYVDTQYF. CDR3 sequence (DNA): TGTGCCAGCAGCTTAGCGTATGTAGATACGCAGTATTTT.